The present T cell receptor (beta chain) was sequenced within a study of blood T cell repertoires in COVID-19. The table came from immunoSEQ multiplex PCR; TCRdb's copy has only in-frame clones and leaves some out. The table shows roughly 100,000 clones, with about 80% occurring only once. CDR3 length: 16 amino acids. After removal of 6 bases from V and 6 bases from J, the junction contained 14 bases not matched to a gene. Germline V gene data show CDR1 as ENHRY and CDR2 as SYGVKD. The chain combines TRBV10-3 with TRBJ2-1, with TRBD1 matching over 7 bases. The clonotype originates from a woman aged 80 or over with active or convalescent COVID-19. The sequencing input was peripheral blood. The CDR3 here is CAISQIDRQGGNEQFF. DNA for the CDR3: TGTGCCATCAGCCAAATTGATAGACAGGGCGGCAATGAGCAGTTCTTC.